This TCR beta chain came from a study of blood T cells in healthy people across ages. This clonotype occurred many times. A second roughly 7 to 12 cycle PCR used barcoded and J-beta primers. TCRdb itself ran the 5' RACE reads through MiXCR, one entry per CDR3 protein. The profile covers about 640,000 distinct CDR3 sequences, with roughly 43% appearing a single time and 25% to 35% taken by the ten largest. V lost 1 base and J lost 4, with 5 bases in between. The CDR3 is made up of 12 amino acids. Germline V gene sequence: CDR1 PRHDT, CDR2 FYEKMQ (reference sequence). The sequence was collected from a man aged 80 or over in good health. Sequenced input: blood. The V call is TRBV13, the J call TRBJ2-7, with D hard to call. Written as DNA, the CDR3 is TGTGCCAGCAGCTTAGTGGTGTACGAGCAGTACTTC. Its protein is CASSLVVYEQYF.